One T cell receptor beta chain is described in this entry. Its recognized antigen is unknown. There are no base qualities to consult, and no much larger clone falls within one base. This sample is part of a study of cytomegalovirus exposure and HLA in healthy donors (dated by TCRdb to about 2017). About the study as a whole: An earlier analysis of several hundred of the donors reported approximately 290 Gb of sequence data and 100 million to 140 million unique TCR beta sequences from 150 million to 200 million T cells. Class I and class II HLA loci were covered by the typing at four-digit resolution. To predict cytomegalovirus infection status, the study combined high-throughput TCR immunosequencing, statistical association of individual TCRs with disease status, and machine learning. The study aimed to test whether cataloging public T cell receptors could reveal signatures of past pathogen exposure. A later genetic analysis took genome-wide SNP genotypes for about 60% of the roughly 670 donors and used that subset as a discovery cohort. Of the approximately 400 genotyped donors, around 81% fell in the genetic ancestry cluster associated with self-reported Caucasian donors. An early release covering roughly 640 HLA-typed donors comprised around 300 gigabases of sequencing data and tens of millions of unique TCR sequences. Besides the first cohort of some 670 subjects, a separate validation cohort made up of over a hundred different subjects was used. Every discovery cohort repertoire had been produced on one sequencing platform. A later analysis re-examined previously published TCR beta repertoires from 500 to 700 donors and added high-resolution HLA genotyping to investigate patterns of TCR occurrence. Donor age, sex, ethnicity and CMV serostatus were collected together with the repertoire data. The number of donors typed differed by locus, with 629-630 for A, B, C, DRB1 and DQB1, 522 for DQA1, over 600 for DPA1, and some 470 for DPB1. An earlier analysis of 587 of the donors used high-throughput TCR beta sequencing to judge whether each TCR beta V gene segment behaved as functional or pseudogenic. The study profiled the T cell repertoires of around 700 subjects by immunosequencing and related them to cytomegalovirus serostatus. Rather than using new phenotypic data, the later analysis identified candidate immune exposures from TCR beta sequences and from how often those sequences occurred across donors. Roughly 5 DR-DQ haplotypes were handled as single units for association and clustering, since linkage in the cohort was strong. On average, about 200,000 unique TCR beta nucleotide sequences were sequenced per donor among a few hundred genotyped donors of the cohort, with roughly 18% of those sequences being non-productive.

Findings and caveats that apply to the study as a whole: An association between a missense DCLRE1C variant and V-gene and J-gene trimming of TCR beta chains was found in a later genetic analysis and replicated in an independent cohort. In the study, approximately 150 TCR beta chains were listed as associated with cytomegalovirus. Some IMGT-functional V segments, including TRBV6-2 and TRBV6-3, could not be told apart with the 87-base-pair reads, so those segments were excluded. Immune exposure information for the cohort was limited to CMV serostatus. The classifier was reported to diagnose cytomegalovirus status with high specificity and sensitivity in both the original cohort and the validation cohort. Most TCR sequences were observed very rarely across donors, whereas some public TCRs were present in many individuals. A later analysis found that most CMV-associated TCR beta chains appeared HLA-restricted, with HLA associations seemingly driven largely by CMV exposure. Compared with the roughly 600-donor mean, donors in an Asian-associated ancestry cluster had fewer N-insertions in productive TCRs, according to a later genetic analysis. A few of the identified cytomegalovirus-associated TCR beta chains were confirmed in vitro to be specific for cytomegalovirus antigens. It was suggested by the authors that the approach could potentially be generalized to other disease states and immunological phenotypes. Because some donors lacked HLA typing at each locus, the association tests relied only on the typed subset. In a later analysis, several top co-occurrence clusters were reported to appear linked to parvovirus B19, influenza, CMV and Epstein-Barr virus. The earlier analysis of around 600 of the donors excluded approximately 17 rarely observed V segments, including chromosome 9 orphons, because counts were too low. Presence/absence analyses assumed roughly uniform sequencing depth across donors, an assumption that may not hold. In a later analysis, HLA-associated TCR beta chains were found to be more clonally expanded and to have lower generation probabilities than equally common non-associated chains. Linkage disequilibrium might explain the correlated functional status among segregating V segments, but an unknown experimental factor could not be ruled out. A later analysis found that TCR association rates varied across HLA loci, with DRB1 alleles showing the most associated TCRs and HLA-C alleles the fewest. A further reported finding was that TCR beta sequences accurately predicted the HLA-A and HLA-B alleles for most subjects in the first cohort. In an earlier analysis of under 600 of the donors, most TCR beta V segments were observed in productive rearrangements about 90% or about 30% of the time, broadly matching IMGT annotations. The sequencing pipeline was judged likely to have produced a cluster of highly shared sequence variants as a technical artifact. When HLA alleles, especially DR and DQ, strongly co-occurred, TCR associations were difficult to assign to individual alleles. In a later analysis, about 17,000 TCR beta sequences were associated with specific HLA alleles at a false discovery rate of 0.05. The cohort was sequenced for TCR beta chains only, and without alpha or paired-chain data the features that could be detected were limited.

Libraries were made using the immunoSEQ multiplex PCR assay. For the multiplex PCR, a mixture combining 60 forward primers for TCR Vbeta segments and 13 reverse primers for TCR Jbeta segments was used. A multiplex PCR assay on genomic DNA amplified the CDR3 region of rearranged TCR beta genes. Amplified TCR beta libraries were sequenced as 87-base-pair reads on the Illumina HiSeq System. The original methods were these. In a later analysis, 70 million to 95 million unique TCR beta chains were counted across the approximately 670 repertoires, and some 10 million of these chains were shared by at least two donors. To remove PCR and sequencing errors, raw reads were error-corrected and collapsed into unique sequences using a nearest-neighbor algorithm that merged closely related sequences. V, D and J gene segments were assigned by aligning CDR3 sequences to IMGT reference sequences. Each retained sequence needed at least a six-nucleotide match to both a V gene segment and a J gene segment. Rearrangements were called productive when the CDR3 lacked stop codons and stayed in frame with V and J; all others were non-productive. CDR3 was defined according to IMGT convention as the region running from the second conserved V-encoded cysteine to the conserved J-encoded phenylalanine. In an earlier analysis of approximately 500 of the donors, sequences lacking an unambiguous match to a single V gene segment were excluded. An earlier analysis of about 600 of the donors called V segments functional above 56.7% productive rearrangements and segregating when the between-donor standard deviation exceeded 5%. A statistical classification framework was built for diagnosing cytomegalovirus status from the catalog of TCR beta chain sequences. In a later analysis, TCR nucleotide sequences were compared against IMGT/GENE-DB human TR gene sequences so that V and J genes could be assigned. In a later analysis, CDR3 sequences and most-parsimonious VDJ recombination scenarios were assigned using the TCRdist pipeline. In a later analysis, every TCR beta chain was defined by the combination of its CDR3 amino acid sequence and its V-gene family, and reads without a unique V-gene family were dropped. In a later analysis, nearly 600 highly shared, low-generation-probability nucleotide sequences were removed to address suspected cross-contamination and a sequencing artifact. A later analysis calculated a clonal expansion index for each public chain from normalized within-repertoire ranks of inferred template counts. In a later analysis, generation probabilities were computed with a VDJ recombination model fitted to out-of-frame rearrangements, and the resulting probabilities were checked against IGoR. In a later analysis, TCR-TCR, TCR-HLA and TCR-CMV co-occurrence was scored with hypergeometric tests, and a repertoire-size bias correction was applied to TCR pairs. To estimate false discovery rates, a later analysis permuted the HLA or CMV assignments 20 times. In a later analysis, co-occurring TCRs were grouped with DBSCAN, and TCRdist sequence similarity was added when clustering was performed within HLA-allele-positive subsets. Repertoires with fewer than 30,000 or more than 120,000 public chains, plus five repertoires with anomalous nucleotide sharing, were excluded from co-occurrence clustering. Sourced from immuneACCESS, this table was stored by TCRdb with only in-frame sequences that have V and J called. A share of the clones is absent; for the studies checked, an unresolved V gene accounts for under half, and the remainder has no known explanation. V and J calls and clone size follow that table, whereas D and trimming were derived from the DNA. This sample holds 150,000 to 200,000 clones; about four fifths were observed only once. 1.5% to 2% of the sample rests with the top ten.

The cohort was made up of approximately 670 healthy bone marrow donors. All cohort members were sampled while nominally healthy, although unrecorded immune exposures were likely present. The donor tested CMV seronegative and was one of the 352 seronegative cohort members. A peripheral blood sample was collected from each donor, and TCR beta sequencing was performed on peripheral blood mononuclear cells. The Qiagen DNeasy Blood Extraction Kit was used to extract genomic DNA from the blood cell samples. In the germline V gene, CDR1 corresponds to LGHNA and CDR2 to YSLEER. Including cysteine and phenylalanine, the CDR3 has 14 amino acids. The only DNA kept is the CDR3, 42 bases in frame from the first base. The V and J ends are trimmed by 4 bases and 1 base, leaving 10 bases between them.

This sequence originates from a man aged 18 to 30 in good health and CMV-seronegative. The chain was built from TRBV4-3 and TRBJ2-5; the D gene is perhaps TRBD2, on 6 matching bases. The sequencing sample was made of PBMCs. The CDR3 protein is CASSPTEGQETQYF. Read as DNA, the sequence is TGCGCCAGCAGCCCAACGGAGGGCCAAGAGACCCAGTACTTC.